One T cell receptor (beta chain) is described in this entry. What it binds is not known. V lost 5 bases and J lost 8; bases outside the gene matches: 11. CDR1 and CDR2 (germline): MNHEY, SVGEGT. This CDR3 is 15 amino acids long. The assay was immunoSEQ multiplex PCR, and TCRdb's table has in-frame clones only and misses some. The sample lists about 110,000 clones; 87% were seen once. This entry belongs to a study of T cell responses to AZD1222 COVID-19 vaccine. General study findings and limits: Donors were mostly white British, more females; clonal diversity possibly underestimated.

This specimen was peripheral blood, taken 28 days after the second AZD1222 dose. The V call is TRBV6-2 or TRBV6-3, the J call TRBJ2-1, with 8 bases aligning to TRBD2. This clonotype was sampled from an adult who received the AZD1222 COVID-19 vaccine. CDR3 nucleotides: TGTGCCAGCAGTACCGGGACTAGAGAGATCGATGAGCAGTTCTTC. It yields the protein CASSTGTREIDEQFF.